The 9 T cell receptor beta chains below all came from one sample that was sequenced in a study of control samples from healthy donors and cancer patients. Generated by immunoSEQ multiplex PCR, the TCRdb table keeps only in-frame clones and is missing some. This table has around 150,000 clones, 96% appearing once. Sequencing was performed on blood. The source of these receptors is a woman aged 25 to 39 in good health.

A single count supports this clone. The chain has TRBV4-2 and TRBJ2-1, with TRBD2 matching 7 bases. Germline assignment: CDR1 LGHNA and CDR2 YNFKEQ. V was clipped by 7 bases and J by 5 bases; unmatched bases: 17. The CDR3 consists of 17 residues. The CDR3 region has the DNA TGTGCCAGCAAGGGAGGGATATGGTCTAGCGAACACAATGAGCAGTTCTTC. Protein product: CASKGGIWSSEHNEQFF.

This clone showed up just once. The chain employs TRBV13 and TRBJ2-1, with 9 positions matching TRBD2. CDR3 size: 15 residues. Germline CDR1 reads PRHDT; CDR2 reads FYEKMQ (reference sequence). The trim removed 5 bases at V and 6 bases at J, leaving 8 bases unmatched. DNA for the CDR3: TGTGCCAGCAGCCCTCGCGGAGCGGGAGGCAATGAGCAGTTCTTC. Its translation: CASSPRGAGGNEQFF.

The chain carries TRBV29-1 and TRBJ1-1; unclear D gene. The V and J ends lost 8 bases and 0 bases respectively, with 7 bases between them. The germline V gene encodes CDR1 SQVTM and CDR2 ANQGSEA. The CDR3 contains 11 residues. CDR3: CSTLLNTEAFF. In nucleotides, the CDR3 is TGCAGCACCCTTCTGAACACTGAAGCTTTCTTT.

This chain uses TRBV29-1 with TRBJ2-1; TRBD2 aligns across 14 bases. The germline V gene has CDR1 SQVTM and CDR2 ANQGSEA. V trimming: 8 bases; J trimming: 8 bases; junction bases outside the gene matches: 20. The CDR3 is 18 residues long. CDR3 nucleotides: TGCAGCTTTCAGGACTGGACTAGCGGGAGGCAGACGTACGATGAGCAGTTCTTC. Protein sequence: CSFQDWTSGRQTYDEQFF.

The rearrangement links TRBV28 to TRBJ1-2; no firm D call. Germline loops: CDR1 MDHEN, CDR2 SYDVKM. Deletions cut 6 bases from V and 5 bases from J, with 13 bases between. The CDR3 totals 13 residues. The CDR3 protein is CASRTPIQYGYTF. The CDR3 DNA reads TGTGCCAGCAGAACCCCCATCCAGTATGGCTACACCTTC.

The chain recombines TRBV6-1 with TRBJ2-6; D not certain. CDR1 MNHNS and CDR2 SASEGT come from the germline V gene. This CDR3 contains 15 residues. The V and J ends lost 1 base and 0 bases respectively, with 4 bases between them. CDR3 DNA sequence: TGTGCCAGCAGTGAAGACAGCTCTGGGGCCAACGTCCTGACTTTC. Its protein product is CASSEDSSGANVLTF.

This clone was detected only once. This sequence joins TRBV10-3 and TRBJ1-2; D is unclear. The CDR3 sequence is 13 residues long. The germline CDR1 and CDR2 sequences are ENHRY and SYGVKD. Trimming removed 3 bases at V and 4 bases at J, with 9 bases between. The CDR3 loop is CAISDKGFYGYTF. The CDR3 DNA reads as TGTGCCATCAGTGATAAGGGATTCTATGGCTACACCTTC.

The genes are TRBV5-1 and TRBJ2-1, with 12 bases matching TRBD2. The CDR3 length is 16 residues. J was trimmed by 6 bases and V by 5 bases; bases with no gene match: 9. Looked up from germline, CDR1 is SGHRS and CDR2 is YFSETQ. Here the CDR3 reads CASRTHLAGGPNEQFF. The CDR3 DNA sequence: TGCGCCAGCAGAACCCACCTAGCGGGAGGGCCCAATGAGCAGTTCTTC.

The chain recombines TRBV15 with TRBJ2-5; D gene ambiguous. There are 14 residues in the CDR3. Germline CDR1 and CDR2: LNHNV and YYDKDF (reference sequence). Trimming took off 2 bases at V and 4 bases at J, with 11 bases between the two ends. CDR3 DNA sequence: TGTGCCACCAGCAGACCTCCGGGTCTAGAGACCCAGTACTTC. As protein: CATSRPPGLETQYF.